Presented here are 30 T cell receptor beta chains from one specimen sequenced in a study of post-analysis software for immune sequencing data. Unique molecular identifiers featured in each of the TCR beta cDNA libraries. Each CDR3 protein gets one entry after TCRdb re-called the PCR reads with MiXCR. The sample has hundreds of thousands of distinct CDR3 sequences, roughly 50% seen once. Which antigens these TCRs recognize remains unknown. Study-level points and caveats: TRBV segments more frequent in patients than in controls numbered several and included TRBV5-6, TRBV5-1 and TRBV20-1.

Sequences were obtained from blood. The receptors shown here come from a girl aged 5-17 years with multiple sclerosis.

The V call is TRBV6-5, the J call TRBJ2-3, with TRBD2 matching 8 bases. With V trimmed by 3 bases and J by 1 base, 3 bases remained unmatched. The CDR3 covers 15 residues. The germline CDR1 and CDR2 sequences are MNHEY and SVGAGI. The CDR3 region has the DNA TGTGCCAGCAGTTATGCAGCGGGGGGCACAGATACGCAGTATTTT. It specifies CASSYAAGGTDTQYF.

The CDR3, as DNA: TGTGCCATCAGTGATTTGAGGGAGAGCCCCTACGAGCAGTACTTC. It codes for CAISDLRESPYEQYF. V and J are TRBV10-3 and TRBJ2-7, with a tentative D call TRBD2 (5 bases). Between the trimmed V and J ends, which lost 3 bases and 2 bases, there was a span of 14 bases. Germline V lookup: CDR1 ENHRY, CDR2 SYGVKD. The CDR3 loop spans 15 amino acids.

The gene calls are TRBV20-1 and TRBJ2-7, with unresolved D. CDR1 DFQATT and CDR2 SNEGSKA come from the germline V gene (reference sequence). The V gene lost 5 bases and the J gene lost 3 bases, with 8 bases spanning the gap. The length of the CDR3 is 11 residues. This chain's CDR3 is CSAQDGYEQYF. CDR3 coding DNA: TGCAGTGCTCAAGACGGCTACGAGCAGTACTTC.

This clonotype was recorded once. The chain combines TRBV28 with TRBJ2-5; D perhaps matches TRBD2 (6 bases). From germline, CDR1 is MDHEN and CDR2 SYDVKM. The CDR3 runs to 14 residues. Deletions cut 7 bases from V and 3 bases from J, with 15 bases between. In nucleotides, the CDR3 is TGTGCCAGCACCCTGGGACTCCCGAAAGAGACCCAGTACTTC. Its protein product is CASTLGLPKETQYF.

The rearrangement joins TRBV6-1 to TRBJ2-1; unclear D gene. The CDR3 sequence is 15 residues long. The V gene's germline CDR1 is MNHNS and CDR2 SASEGT. Trimming cost V 8 bases and J 0 bases, with 14 bases left between them. CDR3 protein: CASLRYHSSYNEQFF. Written as DNA, the CDR3 is TGTGCCAGCCTCCGCTACCATAGCTCCTACAATGAGCAGTTCTTC.

The rearrangement uses TRBV6-1 and TRBJ2-1; no firm D call. The CDR3 loop spans 14 amino acids. Germline V gives CDR1 MNHNS, CDR2 SASEGT. V dropped 0 bases and J dropped 8 bases, with 11 bases sitting between them. The CDR3 protein is CASSEADNNYEQFF. CDR3 in DNA: TGTGCCAGCAGTGAAGCGGATAATAACTATGAGCAGTTCTTC.

As DNA, the CDR3 is TGTGCCAGCAGTTTGATTCCAGGACAGGGGGCGCGGGTCTATGGCTACACCTTC. It is translated as CASSLIPGQGARVYGYTF. V is TRBV27 and J is TRBJ1-2; 11 bases map to TRBD1. CDR1 and CDR2 (germline): MNHEY, SMNVEV (reference sequence). The CDR3 contains 18 residues. Unmatched junction bases numbered 13, after V lost 3 bases and J lost 4 bases.

The V call is TRBV6-5, the J call TRBJ2-1, with 11 bases matching TRBD2. CDR3 length equals 14 residues. V shed 10 bases and J 9 bases; nucleotides not matched to a gene: 11. The germline V gene encodes CDR1 MNHEY and CDR2 SVGAGI. The CDR3 coding sequence is TGTGCCACCTTACGACTAGCGGGAAAAAGTGAGCAGTTCTTC. Translation: CATLRLAGKSEQFF.

This chain joins TRBV29-1 and TRBJ2-1, with D tentatively TRBD2 (5 bases). CDR1 and CDR2 from the germline V gene are SQVTM and ANQGSEA. Trimming cost V 0 bases and J 10 bases, with 16 bases left between them. CDR3 length equals 14 residues. CDR3 sequence reads: CSVEDHRVTGEQFF. The CDR3 DNA follows: TGCAGCGTTGAAGATCATAGGGTTACGGGGGAGCAGTTCTTC.

This clonotype was found a few times. The genes are TRBV5-1 and TRBJ2-1; 10 bases are a match to TRBD2. This CDR3 is 15 amino acids long. From germline, CDR1 is SGHRS and CDR2 YFSETQ. With V trimmed by 0 bases and J by 7 bases, 4 bases remained unmatched. For the CDR3, the DNA is TGCGCCAGCAGCTTGGGGGGGACTAGCGTGAATGAGCAGTTCTTC. Its translation is CASSLGGTSVNEQFF.

The chain uses TRBV7-9 and TRBJ2-4; the match to TRBD2 covers 10 bases. The J call may be wrong; the DNA end is better matched by TRBJ2-7. Germline loops: CDR1 SEHNR, CDR2 FQNEAQ (reference sequence). The CDR3 has 15 amino acids. Here the CDR3 reads CASSLSISGGYEQYF. The CDR3, as DNA: TGTGCCAGCAGCTTATCTATTAGCGGGGGGTACGAGCAGTACTTC.

This chain uses TRBV15 with TRBJ1-2; D ambiguous. This CDR3 comprises 17 residues. Per the germline V gene, CDR1 is LNHNV and CDR2 is YYDKDF (reference sequence). Trimming took off 0 bases at V and 1 base at J, with 15 bases between the two ends. Here the CDR3 DNA reads TGTGCCACCAGCAGAGAGGACCGACTCCCGTTTAACTATGGCTACACCTTC. It encodes CATSREDRLPFNYGYTF.

This chain connects TRBV20-1 to TRBJ2-7; 10 nucleotides agree with TRBD2. The CDR3 runs to 14 residues. V lost 3 bases, J lost 4 bases, and 6 bases stayed unmatched. Germline CDR1 and CDR2: DFQATT and SNEGSKA (reference sequence). The CDR3, as DNA: TGCAGTGCTAGTTTAGCGGGGGGTGGGTACGAGCAGTACTTC. Encoded protein: CSASLAGGGYEQYF.

The table lists this clonotype with a few counts. This sequence joins TRBV20-1 and TRBJ2-5; D is undetermined. The germline CDR1 and CDR2 sequences are DFQATT and SNEGSKA (reference sequence). V lost 0 bases and J 5 bases, leaving 13 bases between the germline ends. The CDR3 runs to 14 residues. CDR3 protein: CSARDLRRDETQYF. The CDR3 region has the DNA TGCAGTGCTAGAGATTTGAGGAGAGACGAGACCCAGTACTTC.

This clonotype has just a few counts. V is TRBV7-8 and J is TRBJ2-4; 9 nucleotides agree with TRBD2. The end of the DNA aligns better with TRBJ2-7, so the J call may be wrong. The CDR3 has 16 amino acids. Germline V lookup: CDR1 SGHVS, CDR2 FQNEAQ. The CDR3 here is CASSLAVGLAGREQYF. The DNA of the CDR3 is TGTGCCAGCAGCTTAGCGGTGGGACTAGCAGGCCGCGAGCAGTACTTC.

Note on this clonotype: At one end the junction does not follow the germline gene, possibly because of a read error. The rearrangement links TRBV20-1 to TRBJ2-1; D unclear. The CDR3 sequence is 16 residues long. Germline V gene lookup returns CDR1 DFQATT and CDR2 SNEGSKA (reference sequence). As DNA, the CDR3 is TGCAGTGCTAGACCCGTCCTGGCACTGGGCTACAATGAGCGGTTCTTC. As protein: CSARPVLALGYNERFF.

V is TRBV29-1 and J is TRBJ1-1; a weak D match, TRBD1 (6 bases). Germline CDR1 SQVTM, CDR2 ANQGSEA. The CDR3 is 15 amino acids. Trimming left V 6 bases short and J 4 bases short, with 21 bases between. The CDR3 here is CSVALTGFRSTEAFF. CDR3 nucleotide sequence: TGCAGCGTGGCCCTTACAGGGTTTAGGAGCACTGAAGCTTTCTTT.

This clonotype was counted between two and nine times. The chain is built from TRBV11-2 and TRBJ2-4; D gene ambiguous. The CDR3 contains 12 residues. Trimming shortened V by 2 bases and J by 7 bases, and 6 bases separated the two germline ends. Germline V gives CDR1 SGHAT, CDR2 FQNNGV. CDR3 protein: CASSLQDNIQYF. The CDR3 coding sequence is TGTGCCAGCAGCTTACAGGATAACATTCAGTACTTC.

The V and J genes are TRBV7-2 and TRBJ2-7, with D hard to call. Germline V gene data show CDR1 as SGHTA and CDR2 as FQGNSA. The ends were cut back, 5 bases at V and 2 bases at J, with 19 bases in the middle. The CDR3 length is 16 residues. The CDR3 region is CASSLSARSVAYEQYF. The CDR3 DNA reads TGTGCCAGCAGCCTTTCAGCCCGCAGTGTCGCCTACGAGCAGTACTTC.

This clonotype has just a few counts. The genes are TRBV4-1 and TRBJ2-5; TRBD2 might be the D (6 bases). V was shortened by 2 bases and J by 3 bases, with 16 bases between the two germline ends. Germline V gene lookup returns CDR1 MGHRA and CDR2 YSYEKL. This CDR3 contains 16 residues. The CDR3 reads CASSQLDGTPKETQYF. The CDR3 DNA reads TGCGCCAGCAGCCAATTGGACGGGACTCCCAAAGAGACCCAGTACTTC.

In this sample, this clonotype turned up a few times. The chain combines TRBV6-1 with TRBJ2-6, with 8 bases lining up with TRBD2. The CDR3 has 20 amino acids. Germline V gives CDR1 MNHNS, CDR2 SASEGT. The V segment lost 6 bases and the J segment 2 bases; nucleotides outside the gene matches: 18. The CDR3 nucleotides are TGTGCCAGCAGCCCCATAAGCGGGAGTGGTTTAGGGGCTGGGGCCAACGTCCTGACTTTC. Protein product: CASSPISGSGLGAGANVLTF.

V is TRBV6-6 and J is TRBJ2-1, with TRBD1 as a possible D gene (5 bases). The V and J ends lost 2 bases and 4 bases respectively, with 15 bases between them. The germline V gene encodes CDR1 MNHNY and CDR2 SVGAGI (reference sequence). The CDR3 is 16 residues long. The CDR3 loop is CASSYQGQGSYNEQFF. The CDR3, as DNA: TGTGCCAGCAGTTACCAGGGCCAGGGCTCTTACAATGAGCAGTTCTTC.

This clonotype was observed a handful of times. V and J are TRBV20-1 and TRBJ2-1, with D maybe TRBD2 (5 bases). The CDR3 extends over 11 amino acids. Germline lookup yields CDR1 DFQATT and CDR2 SNEGSKA (reference sequence). The V gene lost 6 bases and the J gene lost 7 bases, with 10 bases spanning the gap. In nucleotides, the CDR3 is TGCAGTGCCTCCCCGGGAAATGAGCAGTTCTTC. As protein: CSASPGNEQFF.

In DNA, the CDR3 is TGTGCCAGCTCTGGGCCCGGGACGGGGGCCCAGTCCATTCAGTTCTTC. This encodes CASSGPGTGAQSIQFF. This rearrangement joins TRBV11-2 to TRBJ2-1, with D perhaps being TRBD1 or TRBD2 (6 bases each). V lost 8 bases to trimming and J lost 13 bases, with 30 bases between them. Germline CDR1 SGHAT, CDR2 FQNNGV. The CDR3 is 16 residues long.

This clonotype was seen only a few times. This chain joins TRBV20-1 and TRBJ1-1; TRBD1 matches at 9 bases. CDR3 length equals 13 residues. Germline CDR1 is DFQATT and CDR2 is SNEGSKA (reference sequence). The trim removed 3 bases at V and 4 bases at J, leaving 3 bases unmatched. The DNA for the CDR3 is TGCAGTGCTAGGGAGACAGGGGGCACTGAAGCTTTCTTT. This encodes CSARETGGTEAFF.

The chain has TRBV11-2 and TRBJ2-7; D is unclear. The CDR3 is 14 residues long. Germline CDR1 reads SGHAT; CDR2 reads FQNNGV. V was shortened by 5 bases and J by 0 bases, with 11 bases between the two germline ends. CDR3 coding DNA: TGTGCCAGCAGCGGATTTTCGACCTCCTACGAGCAGTACTTC. This codes for CASSGFSTSYEQYF.

The chain employs TRBV7-2 and TRBJ2-1, with 7 bases matching TRBD2. Germline-derived CDR1 and CDR2 are SGHTA and FQGNSA. V was pared by 3 bases and J by 7 bases, with 15 bases of the junction left unmatched. The CDR3 is 17 amino acids. The chain's CDR3 is CASSFPLTSLPGNEQFF. The CDR3 region has the DNA TGTGCCAGCAGCTTTCCGCTGACTAGCCTTCCAGGAAATGAGCAGTTCTTC.

This clonotype showed up just a few times. The chain carries TRBV5-4 and TRBJ2-5; D might be TRBD1 (5 bases). The CDR3 has 15 amino acids. Germline loops: CDR1 SGHNT, CDR2 YYREEE (reference sequence). V lost 1 base and J lost 2, with 12 bases in between. CDR3 sequence reads: CASSLTTEPQETQYF. As DNA, the CDR3 is TGTGCCAGCAGCTTGACGACAGAACCACAAGAGACCCAGTACTTC.

The rearrangement links TRBV20-1 to TRBJ1-6; D remains unclear. The V gene lost 3 bases and the J gene lost 9 bases, with 15 bases spanning the gap. The CDR3 has 14 residues. Germline CDR1 is DFQATT and CDR2 is SNEGSKA (reference sequence). CDR3 bases: TGCAGTGCTAGCGCCCCCGGCGGTGGTTCACCCCTCCACTTT. It codes for CSASAPGGGSPLHF.

The chain recombines TRBV29-1 with TRBJ2-1; D possibly corresponds to TRBD2 (6 bases). Germline loops: CDR1 SQVTM, CDR2 ANQGSEA. V lost 6 bases and J 5 bases, leaving 14 bases between the germline ends. The CDR3 consists of 13 residues. This CDR3 reads CSVGRISDNEQFF. CDR3 nucleotides: TGCAGCGTCGGGAGAATTAGCGACAATGAGCAGTTCTTC.